This T cell receptor (beta chain) appears in the sequencing data of a study of PD-1 and CTLA-4 blockade in melanoma (dated by TCRdb to about 2021). With respect to the entire study: In patients with melanoma, the study measured the effects of PD-1 blockade versus CTLA-4 blockade on the melanoma-reactive CD8 T cell response.

Library construction relied on the immunoSEQ multiplex PCR assay. The table comes from immuneACCESS by way of TCRdb, which keeps in-frame sequences with V and J called. Part of the clones is missing from these tables; in studies checked, under half for an unresolved V gene and the rest for unknown reasons. This sample lists more than 9,000 clones; around 82% were detected once. Jointly, the top ten make up around a third of the sample. CDR1 is given as SGHTS and CDR2 as YDEGEE, both from the germline V gene. The CDR3 numbers 14 residues from cysteine through phenylalanine. This entry keeps only the CDR3 DNA: 42 bases, framed from base 1. V and J lose 4 bases and 4 bases, and a span of 15 bases separates them. For this clone: The antigen this receptor binds is unknown. No base quality information exists; no much larger clone differs at one position.

The rearranged segments are TRBV5-8 and TRBJ2-7; 6 matching bases give a weak D call of TRBD2. Sequencing was performed on CD8+ T cells from peripheral blood, taken from a patient given anti-PD-1 treatment. This TCR was sampled from a human donor with melanoma. For the CDR3, the sequence is CASSLTSGPYEQYF. The nucleotides are TGTGCCAGCAGCCTGACCAGCGGGCCTTACGAGCAGTACTTC.